The rows below give T cell receptor beta chains drawn from one sample of a study of T cell repertoires and HLA-DP antigens. Their recognized antigens are unknown. Method: immunoSEQ multiplex PCR; TCRdb's copy keeps in-frame clones and lacks some. The repertoire includes roughly 70,000 clones, about 82% of them detected once, and 1.6% sits in the top ten. The specimen was CD4+ T cells from PBMCs. The receptors here all came from a man aged 55 to 70 in good health and CMV-seronegative. Each CDR3 is given with its conserved first and last residue. The D gene is left open where the match is weak. Expanded clones get a size class; other rows say once, few or many, or leave the size out.

v_gene,abundance,j_gene,d_gene,CDR3aa,CDR3nt
TRBV5-1,NA,TRBJ1-3,NA,CASSFSRVAGNTIYF,TGTGCCAGCAGCTTTAGCAGGGTGGCTGGAAACACCATATATTTT
TRBV5-1,NA,TRBJ2-1,TRBD2,CASSEALAGVRRGDEQFF,TGCGCCAGCAGCGAAGCACTAGCGGGGGTCCGTCGGGGCGATGAGCAGTTCTTC
TRBV7-2,NA,TRBJ2-3,NA,CASSLAPLRAQYF,TGTGCCAGCAGCTTAGCGCCACTAAGGGCGCAGTATTTT
TRBV30,NA,TRBJ2-7,NA,CAWGLSGEQYF,TGTGCCTGGGGTCTCTCGGGGGAGCAGTACTTC
TRBV6-4,NA,TRBJ1-1,NA,CASSQSSQNTEAFF,TGTGCCAGCAGTCAGTCGTCCCAAAACACTGAAGCTTTCTTT
TRBV18,once,TRBJ1-4,NA,CASSQTYGDSNEKLFF,TGTGCCAGCTCACAAACATATGGGGATTCTAATGAAAAACTGTTTTTT
TRBV27,NA,TRBJ2-4,TRBD2,CASSSLAGERAKNIQYF,TGTGCCAGCAGTTCCCTAGCGGGAGAACGGGCCAAAAACATTCAGTACTTC
TRBV11-2,NA,TRBJ2-1,TRBD1,CASSSSHRGSNEQFF,TGTGCCAGCAGCTCATCGCACAGGGGATCGAATGAGCAGTTCTTC
TRBV12-5,once,TRBJ1-2,TRBD1,CASGLGTGGSGYTF,TGTGCTAGTGGTTTGGGGACAGGGGGCTCAGGCTACACCTTC
TRBV19,once,TRBJ2-2,NA,CASRLAPNTGELFF,TGTGCCAGTCGGCTAGCACCCAACACCGGGGAGCTGTTTTTT
TRBV2,few,TRBJ1-5,NA,CASRRSFNQPQHF,TGTGCCAGCAGACGGTCCTTCAATCAGCCCCAGCATTTT
TRBV7-2,NA,TRBJ1-2,NA,CASSPRTGDWSGYTF,TGTGCCAGCAGCCCCCGGACGGGCGATTGGAGTGGCTACACCTTC
TRBV9,NA,TRBJ2-7,NA,CASSVAAGVPYEQYF,TGTGCCAGCAGCGTAGCGGCAGGGGTCCCCTACGAGCAGTACTTC
TRBV4-1,once,TRBJ2-3,NA,CASSQVGGADTQYF,TGCGCCAGCAGCCAAGTAGGGGGTGCAGATACGCAGTATTTT
TRBV7-9,once,TRBJ2-3,NA,CASSTGTLTDTQYF,TGTGCCAGCAGCACCGGTACCCTCACAGATACGCAGTATTTT
TRBV28,NA,TRBJ1-2,TRBD1,CASSFSTGASYTF,TGTGCCAGCAGTTTTTCAACAGGGGCCTCCTACACCTTC
TRBV5-6,NA,TRBJ2-1,TRBD2,CASSLVTSGVYNEQFF,TGTGCCAGCAGCTTGGTAACTAGCGGGGTTTATAATGAGCAGTTCTTC
TRBV7-9,NA,TRBJ1-4,TRBD1,CASSSWDRANEKLFF,TGTGCCAGCAGCTCCTGGGACAGGGCCAATGAAAAACTGTTTTTT
TRBV10-3,NA,TRBJ1-6,TRBD1,CAISQRQGADNSPLHF,TGTGCCATCAGTCAGAGACAGGGGGCAGATAATTCACCCCTCCACTTT
TRBV9,NA,TRBJ2-1,NA,CASSPGGGREQFF,TGTGCCAGCAGCCCAGGCGGCGGGCGTGAGCAGTTCTTC
TRBV5-4,few,TRBJ2-2,TRBD2,CASSSGTSGIAGELFF,TGTGCCAGCAGCTCGGGGACTAGCGGGATAGCCGGGGAGCTGTTTTTT
TRBV10-3,NA,TRBJ2-1,TRBD2,CAISELAGTYNEQFF,TGTGCCATCAGTGAACTAGCGGGAACCTACAATGAGCAGTTCTTC
TRBV29-1,NA,TRBJ2-7,NA,CSVSGPIFYEQYF,TGCAGCGTTTCGGGGCCGATTTTTTACGAGCAGTACTTC
TRBV19,few,TRBJ1-1,NA,CASTPSGPQAEAFF,TGTGCCAGTACCCCATCGGGGCCCCAGGCTGAGGCTTTCTTT